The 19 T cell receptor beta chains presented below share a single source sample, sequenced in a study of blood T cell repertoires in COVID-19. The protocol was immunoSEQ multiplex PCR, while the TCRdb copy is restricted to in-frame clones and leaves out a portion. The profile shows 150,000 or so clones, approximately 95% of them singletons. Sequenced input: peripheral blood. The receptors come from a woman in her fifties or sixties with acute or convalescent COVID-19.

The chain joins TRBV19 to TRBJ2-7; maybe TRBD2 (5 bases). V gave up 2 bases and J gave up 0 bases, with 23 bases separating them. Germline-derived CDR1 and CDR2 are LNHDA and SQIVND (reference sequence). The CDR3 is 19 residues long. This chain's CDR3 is CASSISGPLTFFSSYEQYF. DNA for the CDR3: TGTGCCAGTAGTATAAGCGGCCCATTAACCTTCTTTTCCTCCTACGAGCAGTACTTC.

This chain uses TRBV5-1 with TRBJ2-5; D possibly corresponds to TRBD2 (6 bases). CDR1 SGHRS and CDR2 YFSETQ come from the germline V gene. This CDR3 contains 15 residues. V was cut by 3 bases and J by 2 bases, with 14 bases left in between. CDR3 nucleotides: TGCGCCAGCAGCTCAGGCGGGGACCGACAAGAGACCCAGTACTTC. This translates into CASSSGGDRQETQYF. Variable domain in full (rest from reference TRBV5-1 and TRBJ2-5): KAGVTQTPRYLIKTRGQQVTLSCSPISGHRSVSWYQQTPGQGLQFLFEYFSETQRNKGNFPGRFSGRQFSNSRSEMNVSTLELGDSALYLCASSSGGDRQETQYFGPGTRLLVL.

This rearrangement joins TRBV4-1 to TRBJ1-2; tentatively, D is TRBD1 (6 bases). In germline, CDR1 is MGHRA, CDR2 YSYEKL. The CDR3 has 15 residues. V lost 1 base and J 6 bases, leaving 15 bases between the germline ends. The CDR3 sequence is CASSQALSEGDGYTF. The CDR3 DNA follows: TGCGCCAGCAGCCAAGCCCTCAGCGAGGGGGATGGCTACACCTTC.

For the CDR3, the DNA is TGTGCTAGTGGTTTGGGCCGGGTCTCCTCAGGGGAGCTGTTTTTT. It is translated as CASGLGRVSSGELFF. The chain uses TRBV12-5 and TRBJ2-2; D unclear. Deletions cut 1 base from V and 8 bases from J, with 14 bases between. The CDR3 runs to 15 residues. Germline V gene sequence: CDR1 LGHNT, CDR2 FRNRAP.

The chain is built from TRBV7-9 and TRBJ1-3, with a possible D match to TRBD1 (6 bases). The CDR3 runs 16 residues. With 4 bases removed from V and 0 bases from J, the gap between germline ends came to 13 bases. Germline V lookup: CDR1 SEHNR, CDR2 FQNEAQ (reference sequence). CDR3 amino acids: CASSSRQDYSGNTIYF. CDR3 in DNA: TGTGCCAGCAGCTCAAGACAGGATTACTCTGGAAACACCATATATTTT.

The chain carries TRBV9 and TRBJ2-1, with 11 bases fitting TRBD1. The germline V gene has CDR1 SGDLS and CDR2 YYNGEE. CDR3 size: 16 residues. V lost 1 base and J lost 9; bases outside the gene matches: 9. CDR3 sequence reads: CASSVTTGQGGSEQFF. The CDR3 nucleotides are TGTGCCAGCAGCGTAACGACGGGACAGGGGGGAAGTGAGCAGTTCTTC. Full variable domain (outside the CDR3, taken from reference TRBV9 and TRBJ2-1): DSGVTQTPKHLITATGQRVTLRCSPRSGDLSVYWYQQSLDQGLQFLIQYYNGEERAKGNILERFSAQQFPDLHSELNLSSLELGDSALYFCASSVTTGQGGSEQFFGPGTRLTVL.

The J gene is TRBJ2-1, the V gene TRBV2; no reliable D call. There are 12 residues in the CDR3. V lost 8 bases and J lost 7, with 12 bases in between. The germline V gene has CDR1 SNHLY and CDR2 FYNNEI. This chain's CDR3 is CASEELKNEQFF. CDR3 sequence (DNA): TGTGCCAGCGAAGAGTTAAAGAATGAGCAGTTCTTC.

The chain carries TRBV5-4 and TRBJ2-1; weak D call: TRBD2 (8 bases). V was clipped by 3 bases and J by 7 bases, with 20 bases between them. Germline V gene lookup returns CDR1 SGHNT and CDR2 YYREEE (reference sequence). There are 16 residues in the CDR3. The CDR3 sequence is CASSSRGVAGPNEQFF. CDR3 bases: TGTGCCAGCAGCTCCAGGGGGGTAGCGGGACCAAATGAGCAGTTCTTC.

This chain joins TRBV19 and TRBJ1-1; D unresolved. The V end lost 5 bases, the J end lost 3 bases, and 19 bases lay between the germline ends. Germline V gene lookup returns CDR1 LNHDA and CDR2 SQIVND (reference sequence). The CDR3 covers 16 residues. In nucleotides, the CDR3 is TGTGCCAGTAGTCCCAGGACTCTTTTAAATGACACTGAAGCTTTCTTT. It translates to CASSPRTLLNDTEAFF. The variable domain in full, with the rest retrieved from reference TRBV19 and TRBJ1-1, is DGGITQSPKYLFRKEGQNVTLSCEQNLNHDAMYWYRQDPGQGLRLIYYSQIVNDFQKGDIAEGYSVSREKKESFPLTVTSAQKNPTAFYLCASSPRTLLNDTEAFFGQGTRLTVV.

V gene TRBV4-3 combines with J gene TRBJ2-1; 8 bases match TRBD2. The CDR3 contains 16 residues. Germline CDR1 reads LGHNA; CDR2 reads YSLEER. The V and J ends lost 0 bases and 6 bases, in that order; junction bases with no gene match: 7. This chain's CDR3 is CASSQDYTSGANEQFF. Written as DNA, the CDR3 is TGCGCCAGCAGCCAAGATTATACTAGCGGCGCCAATGAGCAGTTCTTC.

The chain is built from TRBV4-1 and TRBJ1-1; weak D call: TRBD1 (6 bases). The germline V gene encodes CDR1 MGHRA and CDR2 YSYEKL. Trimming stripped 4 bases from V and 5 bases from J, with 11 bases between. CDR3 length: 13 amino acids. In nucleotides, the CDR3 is TGCGCCAGCAGCCCACAGGGTCGAACTGAAGCTTTCTTT. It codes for CASSPQGRTEAFF.

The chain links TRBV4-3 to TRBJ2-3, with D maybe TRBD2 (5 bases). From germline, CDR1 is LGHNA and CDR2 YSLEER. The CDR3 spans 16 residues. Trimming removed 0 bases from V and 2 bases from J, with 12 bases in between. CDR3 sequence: CASSQDVPGNTDTQYF. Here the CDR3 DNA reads TGCGCCAGCAGCCAAGATGTCCCCGGGAACACAGATACGCAGTATTTT.

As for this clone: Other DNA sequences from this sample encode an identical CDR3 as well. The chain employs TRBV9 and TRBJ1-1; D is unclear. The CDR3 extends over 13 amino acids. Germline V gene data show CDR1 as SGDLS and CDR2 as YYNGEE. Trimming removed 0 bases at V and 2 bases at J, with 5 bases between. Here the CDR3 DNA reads TGTGCCAGCAGCGTAGCCCTTAACACTGAAGCTTTCTTT. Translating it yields CASSVALNTEAFF.

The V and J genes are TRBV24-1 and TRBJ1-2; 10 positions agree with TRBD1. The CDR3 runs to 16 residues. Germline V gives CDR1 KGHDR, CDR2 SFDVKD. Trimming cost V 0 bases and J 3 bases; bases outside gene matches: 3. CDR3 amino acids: CATSDLDGTGDYGYTF. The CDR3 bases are TGTGCCACCAGTGATTTGGACGGGACAGGGGACTATGGCTACACCTTC.

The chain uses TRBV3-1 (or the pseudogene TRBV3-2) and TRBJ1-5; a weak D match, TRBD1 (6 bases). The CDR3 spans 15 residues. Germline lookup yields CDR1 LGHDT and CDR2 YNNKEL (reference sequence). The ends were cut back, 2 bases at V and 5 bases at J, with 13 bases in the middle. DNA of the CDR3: TGTGCCAGCAGCCAAAACCCGGGGGGCCATCAGCCCCAGCATTTT. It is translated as CASSQNPGGHQPQHF.

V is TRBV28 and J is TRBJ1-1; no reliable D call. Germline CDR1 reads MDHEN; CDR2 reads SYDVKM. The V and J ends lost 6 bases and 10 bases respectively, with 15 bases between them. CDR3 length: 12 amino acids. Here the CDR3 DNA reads TGTGCCAGCAGCTCCGGGGTCATCGGAGCTTTCTTT. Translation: CASSSGVIGAFF.

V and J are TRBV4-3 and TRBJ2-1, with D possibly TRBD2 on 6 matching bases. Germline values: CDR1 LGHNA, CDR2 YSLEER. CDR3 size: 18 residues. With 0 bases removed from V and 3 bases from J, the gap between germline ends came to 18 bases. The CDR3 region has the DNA TGCGCCAGCAGCCAAGATGCACACGGGAGAGGAGACTACAATGAGCAGTTCTTC. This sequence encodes CASSQDAHGRGDYNEQFF.

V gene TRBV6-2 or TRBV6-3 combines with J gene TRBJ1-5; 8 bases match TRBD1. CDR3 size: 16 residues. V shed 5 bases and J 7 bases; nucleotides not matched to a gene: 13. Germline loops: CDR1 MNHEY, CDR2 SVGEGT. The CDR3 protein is CASSPTGQAFGQPQHF. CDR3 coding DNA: TGTGCCAGCAGTCCGACGGGACAGGCTTTCGGACAGCCCCAGCATTTT.

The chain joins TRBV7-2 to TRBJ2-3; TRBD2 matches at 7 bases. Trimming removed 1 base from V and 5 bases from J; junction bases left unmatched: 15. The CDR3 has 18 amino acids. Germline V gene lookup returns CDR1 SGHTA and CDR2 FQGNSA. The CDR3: CASSLVASGGGLRDTQYF. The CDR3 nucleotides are TGTGCCAGCAGCTTAGTAGCTAGCGGTGGGGGACTTAGAGATACGCAGTATTTT. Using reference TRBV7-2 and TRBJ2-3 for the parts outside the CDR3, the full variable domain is GAGVSQSPSNKVTEKGKDVELRCDPISGHTALYWYRQSLGQGLEFLIYFQGNSAPDKSGLPSDRFSAERTGGSVSTLTIQRTQQEDSAVYLCASSLVASGGGLRDTQYFGPGTRLTVL.